The 22 T cell receptor beta chains given below trace back to one sample, sequenced in a study of cytomegalovirus exposure and HLA in healthy donors (dated by TCRdb to the late 2010s). Library preparation employed the immunoSEQ multiplex PCR assay. For the multiplex PCR, a mixture combining 60 forward primers for TCR Vbeta segments and 13 reverse primers for TCR Jbeta segments was used. TCRdb stores this immuneACCESS table with in-frame sequences only. Part of the clones is absent; in the studies checked, under half of the shortfall reflects unresolved V genes, and no reason is known for the rest. For this sample there are 110,000 to 150,000 clones; roughly 80% appear just once. The ten biggest clones cover 3% to 4% of the sample. Sequences were obtained from PBMCs. The receptors stem from a male donor in good health and CMV-seronegative.

In this sample, this clone turned up a few times. The chain couples TRBV6-5 to TRBJ2-5, with TRBD2 matching 8 bases. Trimming cost V 0 bases and J 3 bases; bases outside gene matches: 3. The CDR3 sequence is 15 residues long. Germline V gene lookup returns CDR1 MNHEY and CDR2 SVGAGI. The CDR3 sequence is CASSYSRGGKETQYF. The CDR3 nucleotides read TGTGCCAGCAGTTACTCGCGCGGGGGGAAAGAGACCCAGTACTTC.

CDR3: CASSLGQPTEAFF. CDR3 in DNA: TGCGCCAGCAGCCTGGGACAGCCCACTGAAGCTTTCTTT. V is TRBV4-1 and J is TRBJ1-1; 7 nucleotides line up with TRBD1. CDR3 length: 13 amino acids. J lost 4 bases, V lost 4 bases, and 3 bases had no gene match. Germline V gene lookup returns CDR1 MGHRA and CDR2 YSYEKL.

The chain combines TRBV18 with TRBJ1-2; no clear D. The CDR3 contains 11 residues. V lost 4 bases and J lost 6, with 6 bases in between. Looked up from germline, CDR1 is KGHSH and CDR2 is LQKENI. CDR3 nucleotides: TGTGCCAGCTCACTATCTCATGGCTACACCTTC. The encoded protein is CASSLSHGYTF.

The chain links TRBV6-5 to TRBJ2-2, with a tentative D call TRBD2 (7 bases). The CDR3 spans 15 residues. Germline V lookup: CDR1 MNHEY, CDR2 SVGAGI. Trimming removed 9 bases at V and 6 bases at J, with 20 bases between. The CDR3: CASRRGGAEPGELFF. As DNA, the CDR3 is TGTGCCAGTAGGAGGGGGGGGGCCGAGCCCGGGGAGCTGTTTTTT.

This clone has just a few counts. CDR3 nucleotides: TGTGCCAGCAGCTTTTTAAACAATGAGCAGTTCTTC. Residues: CASSFLNNEQFF. The V and J genes are TRBV5-6 and TRBJ2-1, with unresolved D. V shed 2 bases and J shed 5 bases, with 5 bases lying between them. CDR1 is SGHDT, CDR2 YYEEEE, per germline. CDR3 length: 12 amino acids.

The V call is TRBV5-1, the J call TRBJ2-2; a possible D gene is TRBD1 (7 bases). CDR1 and CDR2 from the germline V gene are SGHRS and YFSETQ. The CDR3 contains 16 residues. Trimming removed 4 bases from V and 2 bases from J, with 15 bases in between. CDR3 residues: CASSRGRGGNTGELFF. In nucleotides, the CDR3 is TGCGCCAGCAGCCGGGGGAGAGGGGGCAACACCGGGGAGCTGTTTTTT.

The genes are TRBV6-1 and TRBJ1-3, with 8 bases that match TRBD1. Germline CDR1 and CDR2: MNHNS and SASEGT. CDR3 size: 16 residues. J lost 0 bases, V lost 3 bases, and 4 bases had no gene match. As DNA, the CDR3 is TGTGCCAGCAGTGACAGACAGGGGAACTCTGGAAACACCATATATTTT. This gives the protein CASSDRQGNSGNTIYF.

DNA of the CDR3: TGTGCCAGCAGCATGAGCAATTCCCCCTACAATGAGCAGTTCTTC. Its translation: CASSMSNSPYNEQFF. The chain links TRBV13 to TRBJ2-1; D gene unclear. Germline CDR1 PRHDT, CDR2 FYEKMQ (reference sequence). The CDR3 runs to 15 residues. V was clipped by 5 bases and J by 2 bases, with 13 bases between them.

This clone was seen only a few times. The rearrangement links TRBV30 to TRBJ2-7, with 10 bases identical to TRBD1. Germline V gene lookup returns CDR1 GTSNPN and CDR2 SVGIG (reference sequence). V lost 0 bases and J lost 3; bases outside the gene matches: 5. The CDR3 is made up of 15 amino acids. CDR3 sequence (DNA): TGTGCCTGGAGTGTACCAGGACAGGGGGTCTACGAGCAGTACTTC. Its protein product is CAWSVPGQGVYEQYF.

This clone was recorded a few times. This chain uses TRBV27 with TRBJ1-2; D is ambiguous. The CDR3 runs to 14 residues. CDR1 and CDR2 (germline): MNHEY, SMNVEV (reference sequence). Deletions cut 2 bases from V and 7 bases from J, with 14 bases between. The CDR3 reads CASSLEGWRGGYTF. The CDR3 DNA reads TGTGCCAGCAGTTTAGAGGGATGGAGAGGTGGCTACACCTTC.

This clone was seen a handful of times. The chain combines TRBV6-1 with TRBJ2-1; D is possibly TRBD1 (6 bases). Per germline, CDR1 MNHNS and CDR2 SASEGT. The length of the CDR3 is 15 residues. The V end was cut by 2 bases, the J end by 10 bases, with 18 bases between. CDR3 amino acids: CASSESVTGSREQFF. Written as DNA, the CDR3 is TGTGCCAGCAGTGAATCGGTAACAGGGAGTAGGGAGCAGTTCTTC.

The sample holds a few counts of this clone. The chain employs TRBV28 and TRBJ1-1; possible D gene TRBD1, 5 bases. Germline CDR1 is MDHEN and CDR2 is SYDVKM. Trimming removed 11 bases at V and 4 bases at J, with 17 bases between. The CDR3 loop spans 13 amino acids. CDR3 DNA sequence: TGTGCCGGGGGGTTTTCGAGGAGCACTGAAGCTTTCTTT. Translating gives CAGGFSRSTEAFF. Looking up the rest from reference TRBV28 and TRBJ1-1 gives the full variable domain: DVKVTQSSRYLVKRTGEKVFLECVQDMDHENMFWYRQDPGLGLRLIYFSYDVKMKEKGDIPEGYSVSREKKERFSLILESASTNQTSMYLCAGGFSRSTEAFFGQGTRLTVV.

Worth noting for this clone: Relative to the germline gene, one junction end is altered; a read error may explain this. Other DNA sequences in this sample translate to the same CDR3. The gene calls are TRBV7-6 and TRBJ2-1; 7 bases map to TRBD1. CDR3 length: 15 residues. Looked up from germline, CDR1 is SGHVS and CDR2 is FNYEAQ. In DNA, the CDR3 is TGCGCCAGCAGCTTAAGGGGACAGTCCTACAATGAGCAGTTCTTC. It codes for CASSLRGQSYNEQFF.

The V call is TRBV12-5, the J call TRBJ2-7; 8 bases agree with TRBD2. CDR1 and CDR2 (germline): LGHNT, FRNRAP. V lost 0 bases to trimming and J lost 2 bases; unmatched junction nucleotides: 6. There are 16 residues in the CDR3. The CDR3 is CASGLVTSGGPYEQYF. CDR3 bases: TGTGCTAGTGGTTTGGTAACCAGCGGGGGACCCTACGAGCAGTACTTC.

To note about this clone: Relative to the germline gene, one junction end is altered; a read error may explain this. The chain has TRBV6-4 and TRBJ2-3; 8 positions match TRBD2. This CDR3 region has 15 residues. Germline CDR1 MRHNA, CDR2 SNTAGT. The CDR3 here is CVSSEVAGSTDTQYF. DNA for the CDR3: TGTGTCAGCAGTGAGGTAGCGGGATCCACAGATACGCAGTATTTC.

This clone appeared a single time. The chain is built from TRBV21-1 and TRBJ2-2; TRBD1 is the table's D call, not checked against the DNA. TRBV21-1 is termed a pseudogene. This CDR3 has 19 amino acids. CDR3 loop: CASSKYLFRTGAVPGELFF. The CDR3 coding sequence is TGTGCCAGCAGCAAATATCTCTTTCGGACAGGGGCCGTCCCCGGGGAGCTGTTTTTT.

This CDR3 is CASSLEGETQYF. The CDR3 DNA sequence: TGCGCCAGCAGCTTGGAGGGGGAGACCCAGTACTTC. The chain carries TRBV5-1 and TRBJ2-5; tentatively, D is TRBD1 (5 bases). Trimming removed 0 bases at V and 5 bases at J, with 5 bases between. This CDR3 spans 12 amino acids. Germline assignment: CDR1 SGHRS and CDR2 YFSETQ.

The chain links TRBV9 to TRBJ2-1, with TRBD1 matching 7 bases. Trimming at V came to 4 bases and at J to 0 bases, leaving 7 bases not matched to a gene. Germline CDR1 SGDLS, CDR2 YYNGEE. The CDR3 has 16 amino acids. The CDR3 bases are TGTGCCAGCAGCAGTCACAGGGGCAGCTCCTACAATGAGCAGTTCTTC. It specifies CASSSHRGSSYNEQFF.

V usage is TRBV9 and J usage is TRBJ2-3; 9 bases line up with TRBD2. Losses at the gene ends were 4 bases for V and 4 bases for J; bases not matched to a gene: 16. CDR1 is SGDLS, CDR2 YYNGEE, per germline. The CDR3 sequence is 18 residues long. The CDR3 sequence: CASSLGSGGLYVPDTQYF. CDR3 nucleotides: TGTGCCAGCAGCCTCGGCAGCGGGGGGCTCTACGTTCCAGATACGCAGTATTTT. Combining the CDR3 with reference TRBV9 and TRBJ2-3 gives the whole variable domain DSGVTQTPKHLITATGQRVTLRCSPRSGDLSVYWYQQSLDQGLQFLIQYYNGEERAKGNILERFSAQQFPDLHSELNLSSLELGDSALYFCASSLGSGGLYVPDTQYFGPGTRLTVL.

The V call is TRBV6-5, the J call TRBJ1-2, with 7 bases identical to TRBD1. The CDR3 spans 15 residues. Trimming cost V 6 bases and J 1 base; bases outside gene matches: 8. The germline gives CDR1 MNHEY, CDR2 SVGAGI. In DNA, the CDR3 is TGTGCCAGCAGGCCCGGCGCAGGGGGTAACTATGGCTACACCTTC. The encoded protein is CASRPGAGGNYGYTF.

As concerns this clone: The junction shows a germline mismatch at one end, possibly a read error. The rearrangement joins TRBV7-9 to TRBJ2-7, with D possibly being TRBD1 (6 bases). The CDR3 loop spans 12 amino acids. Germline-derived CDR1 and CDR2 are SEHNR and FQNEAQ (reference sequence). DNA of the CDR3: TGTTCCAGCAGCTCAGGGGATTCGGGGCAGTACTTC. Encoded protein: CSSSSGDSGQYF.

This chain links TRBV6-1 with TRBJ2-7, with 10 positions matching TRBD1. The length of the CDR3 is 16 residues. J lost 0 bases, V lost 3 bases, and 5 bases had no gene match. Germline V CDR1 and CDR2: MNHNS, SASEGT. The CDR3 DNA reads as TGTGCCAGCAGTGAGAGACAGGGGGCAGGCTCCTACGAGCAGTACTTC. The encoded protein is CASSERQGAGSYEQYF.